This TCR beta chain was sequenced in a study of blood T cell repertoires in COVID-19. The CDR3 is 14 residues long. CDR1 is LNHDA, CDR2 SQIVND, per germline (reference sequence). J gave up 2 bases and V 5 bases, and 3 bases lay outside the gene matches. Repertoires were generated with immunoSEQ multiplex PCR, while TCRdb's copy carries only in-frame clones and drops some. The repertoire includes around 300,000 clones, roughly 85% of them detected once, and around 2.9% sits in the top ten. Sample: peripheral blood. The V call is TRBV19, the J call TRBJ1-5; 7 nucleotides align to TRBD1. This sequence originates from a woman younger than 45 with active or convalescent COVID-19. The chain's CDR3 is CASSFQGGNQPQHF. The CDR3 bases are TGTGCCAGTAGTTTCCAGGGGGGCAATCAGCCCCAGCATTTT.